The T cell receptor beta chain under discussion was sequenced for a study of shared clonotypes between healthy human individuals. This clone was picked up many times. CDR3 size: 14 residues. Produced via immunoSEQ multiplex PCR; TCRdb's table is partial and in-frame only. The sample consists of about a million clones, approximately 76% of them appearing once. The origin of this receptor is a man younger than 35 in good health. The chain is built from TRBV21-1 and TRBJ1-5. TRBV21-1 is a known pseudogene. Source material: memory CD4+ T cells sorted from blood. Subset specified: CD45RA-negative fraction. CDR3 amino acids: CASSKEDSNQPQHF. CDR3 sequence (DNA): TGTGCCAGCAGCAAGGAAGATAGCAATCAGCCCCAGCATTTT.